Shown below are 12 T cell receptor beta chains from a single sample sequenced in a study of early T cells in non-severe SARS-CoV-2 infection. TCRdb reanalysed the 5' RACE reads using MiXCR and keeps one entry per CDR3 protein. The repertoire includes some 62,000 distinct CDR3 sequences, around 9.9% of them detected once, and 1.2% sits in the top ten. The sample comprised whole blood. The receptor source for this set is an adult who was a healthcare worker with PCR-confirmed SARS-CoV-2 infection or an uninfected control (not recorded which).

In this sample, this clonotype turned up a few times. V gene TRBV14 combines with J gene TRBJ1-4; D gene unclear. The CDR3 is made up of 14 amino acids. Per the germline V gene, CDR1 is SGHDN and CDR2 is FVKESK. Trimming took 4 bases from V and 8 from J, leaving 14 bases between them. The CDR3 region has the DNA TGTGCCAGCAGCCTACGGGAAAGCGGCGAAAAACTGTTTTTT. This encodes CASSLRESGEKLFF. Based on the CDR3 plus reference TRBV14 and TRBJ1-4, the full variable domain is EAGVTQFPSHSVIEKGQTVTLRCDPISGHDNLYWYRRVMGKEIKFLLHFVKESKQDESGMPNNRFLAERTGGTYSTLKVQPAELEDSGVYFCASSLRESGEKLFFGSGTQLSVL.

At least ten counts were recorded for this clonotype. CDR3 sequence: CASSNDRNYGYTF. CDR3 coding DNA: TGTGCCAGCAGTAATGACAGGAACTATGGCTACACCTTC. The chain links TRBV12-3 or TRBV12-4 to TRBJ1-2; a weak D match, TRBD1 (6 bases). This CDR3 is built from 13 residues. The ends were cut back, 5 bases at V and 2 bases at J, with 9 bases in the middle.

This clonotype has a count of ten or more. V and J are TRBV12-3 or TRBV12-4 and TRBJ1-4; the D gene is possibly TRBD1 (6 bases). The CDR3 contains 15 residues. The V end was cut by 4 bases, the J end by 3 bases, with 12 bases between. The CDR3 loop reads CASSSKQGSNEKLFF. The CDR3 region has the DNA TGTGCCAGCAGTTCGAAACAGGGTTCTAATGAAAAACTGTTTTTT.

In its sample, this clonotype was seen a few times. V usage is TRBV7-2 and J usage is TRBJ1-2, with D possibly being TRBD1 (5 bases). Germline V gene data show CDR1 as SGHTA and CDR2 as FQGNSA. The CDR3 runs 18 residues. Deletions cut 6 bases from V and 4 bases from J, with 27 bases between. Written as DNA, the CDR3 is TGTGCCAGCAGTGGGGGTTGGGGAGGGCTCATGACCCCCTATGGCTACACCTTC. Amino acids: CASSGGWGGLMTPYGYTF.

This clonotype was recorded once. The V and J genes are TRBV5-1 and TRBJ2-3; D is possibly TRBD2 (5 bases). The CDR3 runs 15 residues. V lost 3 bases to trimming and J lost 3 bases, with 14 bases between them. Germline lookup yields CDR1 SGHRS and CDR2 YFSETQ. CDR3: CASSSLASTTDTQYF. In nucleotides, the CDR3 is TGCGCCAGCAGCTCTTTAGCGAGCACTACAGATACGCAGTATTTT.

The rearrangement links TRBV12-3 or TRBV12-4 to TRBJ2-3; D gene ambiguous. This CDR3 is built from 12 residues. V lost 7 bases to trimming and J lost 0 bases, with 5 bases between them. The CDR3 sequence: CASTASTDTQYF. The CDR3 bases are TGTGCCAGCACCGCCAGCACAGATACGCAGTATTTT.

Ten or more counts support this clonotype. The chain employs TRBV20-1 and TRBJ2-3; 7 bases line up with TRBD2. The germline CDR1 and CDR2 sequences are DFQATT and SNEGSKA (reference sequence). The CDR3 spans 14 residues. J lost 3 bases, V lost 7 bases, and 10 bases had no gene match. CDR3 coding DNA: TGCAGTGTTTGGGGGGGGGACGTAACAGATACGCAGTATTTT. The encoded protein is CSVWGGDVTDTQYF.

V usage is TRBV5-1 and J usage is TRBJ2-7; D is perhaps TRBD1 (5 bases). Germline CDR1 and CDR2: SGHRS and YFSETQ. The CDR3 runs to 13 residues. Deletions cut 4 bases from V and 6 bases from J, with 14 bases between. The CDR3 sequence is CASSAASGLEQYV. The CDR3 DNA is TGCGCCAGCAGCGCTGCGTCAGGGCTCGAGCAGTACGTC.

At least ten counts were recorded for this clonotype. The chain joins TRBV6-6 to TRBJ2-7; 9 bases are shared with TRBD1. The CDR3 spans 16 residues. Germline V CDR1 and CDR2: MNHNY, SVGAGI (reference sequence). The CDR3 coding sequence is TGTGCCAGCAGTGACTCTCCCGGGACAGGGTCGGTCGAGCAGTACGTC. Translation gives CASSDSPGTGSVEQYV.

CDR3 sequence reads: CASSSQGRNTGELFF. The DNA for the CDR3 is TGCGCCAGCAGCTCTCAGGGGCGCAACACCGGGGAGCTGTTTTTT. The chain combines TRBV5-1 with TRBJ2-2; TRBD1 is a possible D gene (6 bases). Germline V CDR1 and CDR2: SGHRS, YFSETQ. The CDR3 length is 15 residues. Between the trimmed V and J ends, which lost 3 bases and 2 bases, there was a span of 11 bases.

In this sample, this clonotype turned up a few times. This chain links TRBV6-6 with TRBJ2-5, with D possibly called TRBD1 or TRBD2 (5 bases each). The CDR3 totals 15 residues. Germline V CDR1 and CDR2: MNHNY, SVGAGI (reference sequence). V lost 11 bases and J 0 bases, leaving 19 bases between the germline ends. The CDR3, as DNA: TGTGCCGCTTCCCGGTCCAGGGAGTACCAAGAGACCCAGTACTTC. Protein: CAASRSREYQETQYF.

The CDR3 reads CASSESQRPTNEKLFF. The CDR3 nucleotides read TGCGCCAGCAGTGAGTCCCAGCGCCCAACTAATGAAAAACTGTTTTTT. The chain couples TRBV10-1 to TRBJ1-4, with D unclear. The CDR3 is 16 amino acids. Germline V gene lookup returns CDR1 WNHNN and CDR2 SYGVQD (reference sequence). Trimming shortened V by 0 bases and J by 0 bases, and 8 bases separated the two germline ends.